This T cell receptor beta chain originates from a study of blood T cell repertoires in COVID-19. The CDR3 is made up of 17 amino acids. The V end lost 6 bases, the J end lost 0 bases, and 18 bases lay between the germline ends. Looked up from germline, CDR1 is KGHSH and CDR2 is LQKENI. Libraries were prepared by immunoSEQ multiplex PCR; TCRdb keeps only in-frame clonotypes and omits some of them. This table holds approximately 110,000 clones, about 85% found once. The sample taken for sequencing was peripheral blood. The clonotype was recovered from a man aged 40-55 years with acute or convalescent COVID-19. V usage is TRBV18 and J usage is TRBJ1-5, with D perhaps TRBD1 (5 bases). CDR3 in DNA: TGTGCCAGCTCTCCCGTTAATCAGGGAAATAGCAATCAGCCCCAGCATTTT. This encodes CASSPVNQGNSNQPQHF.